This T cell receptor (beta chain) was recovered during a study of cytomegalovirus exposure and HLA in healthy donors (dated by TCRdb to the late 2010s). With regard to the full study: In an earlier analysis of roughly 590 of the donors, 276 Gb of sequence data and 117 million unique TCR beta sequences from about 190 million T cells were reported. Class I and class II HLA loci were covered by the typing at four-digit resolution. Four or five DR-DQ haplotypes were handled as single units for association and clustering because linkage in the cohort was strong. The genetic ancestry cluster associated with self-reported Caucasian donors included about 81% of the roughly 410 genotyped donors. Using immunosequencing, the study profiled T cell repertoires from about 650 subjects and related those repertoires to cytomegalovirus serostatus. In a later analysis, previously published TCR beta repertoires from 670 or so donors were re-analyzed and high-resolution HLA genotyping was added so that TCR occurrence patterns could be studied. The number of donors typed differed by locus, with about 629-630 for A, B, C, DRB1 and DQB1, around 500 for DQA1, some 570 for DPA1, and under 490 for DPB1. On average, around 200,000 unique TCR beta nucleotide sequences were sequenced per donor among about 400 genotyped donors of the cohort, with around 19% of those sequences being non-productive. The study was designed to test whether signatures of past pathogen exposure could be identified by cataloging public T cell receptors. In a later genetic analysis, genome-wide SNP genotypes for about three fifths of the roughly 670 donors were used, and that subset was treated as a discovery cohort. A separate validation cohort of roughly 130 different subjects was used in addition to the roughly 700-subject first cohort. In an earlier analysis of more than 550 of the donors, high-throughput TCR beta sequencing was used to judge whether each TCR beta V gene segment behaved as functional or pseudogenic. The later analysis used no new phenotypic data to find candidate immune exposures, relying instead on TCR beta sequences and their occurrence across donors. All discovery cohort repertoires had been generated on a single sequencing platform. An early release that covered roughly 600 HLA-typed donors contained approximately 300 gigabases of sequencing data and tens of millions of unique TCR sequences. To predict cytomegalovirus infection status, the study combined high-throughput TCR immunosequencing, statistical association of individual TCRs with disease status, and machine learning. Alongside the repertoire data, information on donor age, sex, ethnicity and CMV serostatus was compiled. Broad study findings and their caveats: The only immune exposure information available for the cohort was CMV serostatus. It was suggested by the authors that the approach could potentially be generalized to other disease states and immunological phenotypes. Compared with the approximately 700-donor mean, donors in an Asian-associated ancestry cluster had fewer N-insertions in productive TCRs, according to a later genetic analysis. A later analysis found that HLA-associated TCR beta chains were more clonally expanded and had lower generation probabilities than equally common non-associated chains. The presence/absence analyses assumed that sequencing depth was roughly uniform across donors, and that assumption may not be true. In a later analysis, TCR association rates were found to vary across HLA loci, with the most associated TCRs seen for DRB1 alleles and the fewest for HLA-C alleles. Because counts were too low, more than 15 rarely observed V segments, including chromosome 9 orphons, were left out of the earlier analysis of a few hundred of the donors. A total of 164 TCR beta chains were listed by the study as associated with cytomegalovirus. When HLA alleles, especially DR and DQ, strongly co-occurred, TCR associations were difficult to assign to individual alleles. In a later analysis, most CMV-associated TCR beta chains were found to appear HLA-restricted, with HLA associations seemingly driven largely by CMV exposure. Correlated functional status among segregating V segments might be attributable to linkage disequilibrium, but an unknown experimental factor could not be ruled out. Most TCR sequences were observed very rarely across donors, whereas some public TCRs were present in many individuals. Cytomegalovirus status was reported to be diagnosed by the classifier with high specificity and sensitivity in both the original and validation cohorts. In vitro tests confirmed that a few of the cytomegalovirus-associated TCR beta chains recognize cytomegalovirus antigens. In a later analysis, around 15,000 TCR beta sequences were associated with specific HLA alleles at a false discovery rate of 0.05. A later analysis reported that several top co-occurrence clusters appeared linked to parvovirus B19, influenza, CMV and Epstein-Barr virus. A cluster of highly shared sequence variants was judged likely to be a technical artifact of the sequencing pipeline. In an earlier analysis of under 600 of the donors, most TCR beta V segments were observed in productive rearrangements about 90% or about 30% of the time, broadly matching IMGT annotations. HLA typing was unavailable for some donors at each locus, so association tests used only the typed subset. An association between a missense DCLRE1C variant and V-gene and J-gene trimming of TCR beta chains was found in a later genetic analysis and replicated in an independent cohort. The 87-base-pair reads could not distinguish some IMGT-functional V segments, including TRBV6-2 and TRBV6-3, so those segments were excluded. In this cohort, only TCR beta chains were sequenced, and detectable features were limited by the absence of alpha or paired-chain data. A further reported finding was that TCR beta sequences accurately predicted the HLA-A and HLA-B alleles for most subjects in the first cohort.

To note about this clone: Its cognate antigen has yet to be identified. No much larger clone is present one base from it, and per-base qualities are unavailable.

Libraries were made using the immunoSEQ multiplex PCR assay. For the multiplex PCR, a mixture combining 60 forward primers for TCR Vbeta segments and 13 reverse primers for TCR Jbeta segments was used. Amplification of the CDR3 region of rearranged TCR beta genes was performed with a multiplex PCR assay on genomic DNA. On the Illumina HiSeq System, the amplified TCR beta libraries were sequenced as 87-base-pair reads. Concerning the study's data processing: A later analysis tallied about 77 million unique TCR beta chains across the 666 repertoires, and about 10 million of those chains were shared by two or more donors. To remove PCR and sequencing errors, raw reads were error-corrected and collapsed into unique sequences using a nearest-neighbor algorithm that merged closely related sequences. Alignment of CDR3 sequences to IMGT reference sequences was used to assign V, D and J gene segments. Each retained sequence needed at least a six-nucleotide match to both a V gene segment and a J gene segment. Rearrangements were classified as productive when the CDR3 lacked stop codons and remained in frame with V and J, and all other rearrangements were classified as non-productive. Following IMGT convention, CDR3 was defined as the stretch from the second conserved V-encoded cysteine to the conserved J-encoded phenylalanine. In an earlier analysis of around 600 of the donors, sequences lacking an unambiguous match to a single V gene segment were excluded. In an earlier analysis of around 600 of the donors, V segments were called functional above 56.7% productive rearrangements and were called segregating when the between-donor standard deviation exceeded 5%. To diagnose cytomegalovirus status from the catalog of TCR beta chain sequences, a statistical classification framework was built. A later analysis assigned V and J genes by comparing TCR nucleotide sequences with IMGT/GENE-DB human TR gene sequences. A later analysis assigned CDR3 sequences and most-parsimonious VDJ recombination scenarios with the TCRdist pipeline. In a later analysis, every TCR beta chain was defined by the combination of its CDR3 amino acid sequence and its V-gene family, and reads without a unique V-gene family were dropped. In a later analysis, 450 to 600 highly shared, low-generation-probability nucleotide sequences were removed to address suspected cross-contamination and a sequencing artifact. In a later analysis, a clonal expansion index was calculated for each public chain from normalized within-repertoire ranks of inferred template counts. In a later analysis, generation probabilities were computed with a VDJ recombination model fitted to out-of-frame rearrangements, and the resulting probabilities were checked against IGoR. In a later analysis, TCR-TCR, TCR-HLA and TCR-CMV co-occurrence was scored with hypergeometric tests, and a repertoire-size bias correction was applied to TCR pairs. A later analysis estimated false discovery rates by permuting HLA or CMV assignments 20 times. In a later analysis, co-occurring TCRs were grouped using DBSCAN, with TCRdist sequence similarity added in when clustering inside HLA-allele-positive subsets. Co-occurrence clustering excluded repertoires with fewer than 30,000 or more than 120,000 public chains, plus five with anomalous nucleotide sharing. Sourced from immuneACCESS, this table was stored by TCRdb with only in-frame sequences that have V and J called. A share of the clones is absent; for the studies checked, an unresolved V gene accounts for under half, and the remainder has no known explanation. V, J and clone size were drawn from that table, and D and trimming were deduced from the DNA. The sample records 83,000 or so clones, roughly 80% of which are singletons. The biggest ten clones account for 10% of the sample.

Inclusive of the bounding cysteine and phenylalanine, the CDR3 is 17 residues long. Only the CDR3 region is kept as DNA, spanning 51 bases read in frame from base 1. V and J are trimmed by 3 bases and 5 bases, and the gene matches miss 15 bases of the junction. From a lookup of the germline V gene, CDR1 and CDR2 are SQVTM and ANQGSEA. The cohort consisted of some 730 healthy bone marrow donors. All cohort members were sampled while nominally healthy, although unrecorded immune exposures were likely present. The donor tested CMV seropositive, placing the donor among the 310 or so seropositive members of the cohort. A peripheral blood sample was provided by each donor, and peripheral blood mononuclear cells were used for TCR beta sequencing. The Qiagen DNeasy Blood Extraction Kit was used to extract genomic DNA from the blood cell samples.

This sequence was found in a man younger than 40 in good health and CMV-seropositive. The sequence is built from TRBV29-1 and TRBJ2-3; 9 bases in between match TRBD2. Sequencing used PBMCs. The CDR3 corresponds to CSVENWASGELGDTQYF. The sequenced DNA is TGCAGCGTTGAGAATTGGGCTAGCGGGGAACTAGGAGATACGCAGTATTTT.